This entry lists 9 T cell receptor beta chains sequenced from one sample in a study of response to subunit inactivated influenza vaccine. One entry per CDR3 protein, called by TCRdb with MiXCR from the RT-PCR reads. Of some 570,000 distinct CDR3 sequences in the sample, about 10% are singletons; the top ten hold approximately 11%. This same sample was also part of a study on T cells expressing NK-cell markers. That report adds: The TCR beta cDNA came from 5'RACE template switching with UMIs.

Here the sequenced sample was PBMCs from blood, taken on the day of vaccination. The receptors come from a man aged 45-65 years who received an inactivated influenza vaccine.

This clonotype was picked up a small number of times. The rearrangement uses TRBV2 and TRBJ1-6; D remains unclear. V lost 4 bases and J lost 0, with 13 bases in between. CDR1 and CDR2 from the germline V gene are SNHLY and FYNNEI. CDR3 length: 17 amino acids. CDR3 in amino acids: CASSADLTSSYNSPLHF. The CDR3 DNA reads TGTGCCAGCAGTGCCGACCTCACGAGCTCCTATAATTCACCCCTCCACTTT.

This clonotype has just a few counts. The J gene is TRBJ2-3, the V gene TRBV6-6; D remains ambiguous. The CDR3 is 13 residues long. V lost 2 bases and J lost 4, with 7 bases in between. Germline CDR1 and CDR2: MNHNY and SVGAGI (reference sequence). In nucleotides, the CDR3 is TGTGCCAGCAGTTACGTTGTCTCAGATACGCAGTATTTT. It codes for CASSYVVSDTQYF.

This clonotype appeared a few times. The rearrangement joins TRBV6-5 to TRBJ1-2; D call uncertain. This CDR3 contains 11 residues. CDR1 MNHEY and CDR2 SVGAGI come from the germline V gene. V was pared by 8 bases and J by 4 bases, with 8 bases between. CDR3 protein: CASRDGYGYTF. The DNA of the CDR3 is TGTGCCAGCCGAGACGGCTATGGCTACACCTTC.

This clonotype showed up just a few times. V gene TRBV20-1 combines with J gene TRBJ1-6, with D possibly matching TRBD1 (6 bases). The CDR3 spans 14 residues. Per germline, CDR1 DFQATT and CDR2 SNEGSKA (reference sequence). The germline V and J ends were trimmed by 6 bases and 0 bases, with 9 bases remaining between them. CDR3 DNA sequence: TGCAGTGCAGGGACAAGCTCCTATAATTCACCCCTCCACTTT. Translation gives CSAGTSSYNSPLHF.

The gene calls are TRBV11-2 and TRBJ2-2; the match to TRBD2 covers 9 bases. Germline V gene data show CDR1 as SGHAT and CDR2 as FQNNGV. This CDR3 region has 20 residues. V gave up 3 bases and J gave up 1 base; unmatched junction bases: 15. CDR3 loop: CASSFVGFWRGGRNTGELFF. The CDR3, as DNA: TGTGCCAGCAGCTTTGTGGGTTTTTGGCGGGGGGGCAGGAACACCGGGGAGCTGTTTTTT.

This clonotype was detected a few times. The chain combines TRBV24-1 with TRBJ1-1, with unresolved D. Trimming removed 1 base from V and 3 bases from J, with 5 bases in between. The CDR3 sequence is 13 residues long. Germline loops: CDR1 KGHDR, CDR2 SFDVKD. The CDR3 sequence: CATSDFGYTEAFF. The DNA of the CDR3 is TGTGCCACCAGTGATTTTGGGTACACTGAAGCTTTCTTT.

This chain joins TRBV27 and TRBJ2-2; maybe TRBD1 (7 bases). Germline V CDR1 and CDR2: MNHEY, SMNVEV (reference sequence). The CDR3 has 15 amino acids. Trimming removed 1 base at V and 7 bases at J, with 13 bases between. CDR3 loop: CASSLWRDSIGELFF. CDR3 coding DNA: TGTGCCAGCAGTTTATGGCGGGACAGCATCGGGGAGCTGTTTTTT.

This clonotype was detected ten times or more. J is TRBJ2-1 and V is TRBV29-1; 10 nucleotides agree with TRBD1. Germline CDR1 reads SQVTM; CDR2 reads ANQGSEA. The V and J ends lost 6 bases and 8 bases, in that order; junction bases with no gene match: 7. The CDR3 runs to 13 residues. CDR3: CSVELDRGDEQFF. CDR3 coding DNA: TGCAGCGTGGAGCTGGACAGGGGGGATGAGCAGTTCTTC.

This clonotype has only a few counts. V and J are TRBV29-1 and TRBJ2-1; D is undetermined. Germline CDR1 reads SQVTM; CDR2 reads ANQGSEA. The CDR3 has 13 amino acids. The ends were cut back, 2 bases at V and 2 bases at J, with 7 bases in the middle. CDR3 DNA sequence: TGCAGCGTTGAAAACGAGGCCTACAATGAGCAGTTCTTC. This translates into CSVENEAYNEQFF.